The 17 T cell receptor beta chains below all came from one sample that was sequenced in a study of blood T cell repertoires in COVID-19. The repertoire was sequenced with immunoSEQ multiplex PCR; TCRdb's copy has only in-frame clones and lacks some. The repertoire has 150,000 to 200,000 clones, 75% to 90% of them found once; the top ten carry approximately 4.7%. Sample: PBMCs or T cells enriched from blood (not recorded which). The receptors were sampled from a woman aged 45 to 65 who had recovered from COVID-19.

The V gene is TRBV7-9, the J gene TRBJ1-2; 7 bases align to TRBD1. This CDR3 region has 14 residues. With V trimmed by 5 bases and J by 3 bases, 6 bases remained unmatched. The V gene's germline CDR1 is SEHNR and CDR2 FQNEAQ (reference sequence). CDR3 protein: CASSRRQGHYGYTF. The CDR3 bases are TGTGCCAGCAGCCGAAGACAGGGACACTATGGCTACACCTTC.

The chain joins TRBV29-1 to TRBJ1-4; D not resolved. The CDR3 is made up of 13 amino acids. The germline V and J ends were trimmed by 4 bases and 8 bases, with 14 bases remaining between them. Looked up from germline, CDR1 is SQVTM and CDR2 is ANQGSEA. The CDR3 region is CSVGGGSWEKLFF. For the CDR3, the DNA is TGCAGCGTTGGGGGAGGGTCGTGGGAAAAACTGTTTTTT. Based on the CDR3 plus reference TRBV29-1 and TRBJ1-4, the full variable domain is SAVISQKPSRDICQRGTSLTIQCQVDSQVTMMFWYRQQPGQSLTLIATANQGSEATYESGFVIDKFPISRPNLTFSTLTVSNMSPEDSSIYLCSVGGGSWEKLFFGSGTQLSVL.

The chain joins TRBV27 to TRBJ2-4; weak D call: TRBD2 (5 bases). The germline gives CDR1 MNHEY, CDR2 SMNVEV (reference sequence). V dropped 5 bases and J dropped 4 bases, with 9 bases sitting between them. This CDR3 is built from 13 residues. The CDR3 DNA follows: TGTGCCAGCAGTCCGGACTGGAAAAACATTCAGTACTTC. Its translation is CASSPDWKNIQYF.

The chain carries TRBV27 and TRBJ2-1, with 9 positions matching TRBD1. V lost 4 bases and J lost 2; bases outside the gene matches: 9. Germline CDR1 is MNHEY and CDR2 is SMNVEV (reference sequence). The CDR3 length is 17 residues. This CDR3 is CASSSLRQGGTYNEQFF. CDR3 DNA sequence: TGTGCCAGCAGTTCCTTACGACAGGGGGGCACCTACAATGAGCAGTTCTTC.

The chain has TRBV7-2 and TRBJ1-1; 8 bases are a match to TRBD1. V was pared by 5 bases and J by 7 bases, with 18 bases of the junction left unmatched. Per germline, CDR1 SGHTA and CDR2 FQGNSA. CDR3 length: 17 amino acids. The CDR3 is CASSAYVVQGEENEAFF. CDR3 nucleotide sequence: TGTGCCAGCAGCGCCTACGTAGTACAGGGGGAGGAGAATGAAGCTTTCTTT.

In this sample, this clone turned up a few times. The chain is built from TRBV6-2 or TRBV6-3 and TRBJ2-7; 13 nucleotides agree with TRBD2. The CDR3 has 20 amino acids. The germline gives CDR1 MNHEY, CDR2 SVGEGT. J was trimmed by 3 bases and V by 0 bases; bases with no gene match: 14. CDR3 protein: CASSYSMGLAGFSPYYEQYV. DNA of the CDR3: TGTGCCAGCAGTTACTCAATGGGACTAGCGGGGTTCTCCCCGTACTACGAGCAGTACGTC.

V gene TRBV7-9 combines with J gene TRBJ2-3; TRBD2 matches 14 bases. V lost 5 bases, J lost 3 bases, and 4 bases stayed unmatched. The CDR3 has 16 amino acids. Germline loops: CDR1 SEHNR, CDR2 FQNEAQ (reference sequence). CDR3 in amino acids: CASSTGLAGVTDTQYF. The CDR3 DNA sequence: TGTGCCAGCAGCACGGGACTAGCGGGAGTAACAGATACGCAGTATTTT.

This clone appeared a single time. The genes are TRBV28 and TRBJ2-7; 9 bases agree with TRBD1. With V trimmed by 8 bases and J by 2 bases, 7 bases remained unmatched. The CDR3 loop spans 14 amino acids. Germline values: CDR1 MDHEN, CDR2 SYDVKM. In DNA, the CDR3 is TGTGCCAGCGGGAACAGGGGGCACACCTACGAGCAGTACGTC. Its protein product is CASGNRGHTYEQYV.

This chain connects TRBV27 to TRBJ1-5; D is uncertain. Trimming removed 4 bases at V and 5 bases at J, with 12 bases between. From germline, CDR1 is MNHEY and CDR2 SMNVEV (reference sequence). This CDR3 region has 14 residues. In DNA form, the CDR3 reads TGTGCCAGCAGTTACAAAGACGGGTATCAGCCCCAGCATTTT. Its protein product is CASSYKDGYQPQHF.

The V gene is TRBV12-5, the J gene TRBJ2-5; 12 bases match TRBD2. Germline V CDR1 and CDR2: LGHNT, FRNRAP. V trimming: 10 bases; J trimming: 2 bases; junction bases outside the gene matches: 2. This CDR3 comprises 13 residues. In nucleotides, the CDR3 is TGTGCTAACGGGACTAGCGGGCAAGAGACCCAGTACTTC. It yields the protein CANGTSGQETQYF.

The chain has TRBV7-9 and TRBJ1-5, with D uncertain. This CDR3 has 15 residues. The V gene lost 5 bases and the J gene lost 7 bases, with 18 bases spanning the gap. Germline V gene lookup returns CDR1 SEHNR and CDR2 FQNEAQ (reference sequence). The CDR3 DNA reads TGTGCCAGCAGCCCAAGCTCGGGAACGGGACAGCCCCAGCATTTT. Protein: CASSPSSGTGQPQHF. Filled out from reference TRBV7-9 and TRBJ1-5, the complete variable domain reads DTGVSQNPRHKITKRGQNVTFRCDPISEHNRLYWYRQTLGQGPEFLTYFQNEAQLEKSRLLSDRFSAERPKGSFSTLEIQRTEQGDSAMYLCASSPSSGTGQPQHFGDGTRLSIL.

The V and J genes are TRBV18 and TRBJ2-5; a weak D match, TRBD2 (5 bases). The CDR3 length is 14 residues. Germline CDR1 is KGHSH and CDR2 is LQKENI. The V gene lost 5 bases and the J gene lost 0 bases, with 10 bases spanning the gap. The CDR3 DNA reads TGTGCCAGCTCAGGAGCCGGGGACCAAGAGACCCAGTACTTC. As protein: CASSGAGDQETQYF.

The chain carries TRBV4-1 and TRBJ1-5; D gene uncertain. Germline loops: CDR1 MGHRA, CDR2 YSYEKL. V gave up 1 base and J gave up 7 bases, with 20 bases separating them. This CDR3 is 17 amino acids long. CDR3 residues: CASSQGIPRGVNQPQHF. CDR3 bases: TGCGCCAGCAGCCAAGGGATTCCACGGGGTGTAAACCAGCCCCAGCATTTT.

This sequence joins TRBV7-9 and TRBJ2-1, with 8 nucleotides matching TRBD2. Germline loops: CDR1 SEHNR, CDR2 FQNEAQ (reference sequence). V shed 5 bases, J shed 2 bases, and the junction held 8 bases outside the gene matches. The CDR3 consists of 16 residues. The CDR3 loop reads CASSPNLAGPYNEQFF. The CDR3 nucleotides read TGTGCCAGCAGCCCGAATTTAGCGGGGCCCTACAATGAGCAGTTCTTC.

The chain recombines TRBV11-1 with TRBJ2-1; tentatively, D is TRBD1 (6 bases). The V and J ends lost 1 base and 2 bases respectively, with 9 bases between them. Per germline, CDR1 SGHAT and CDR2 FQDESV (reference sequence). CDR3 length: 15 residues. The CDR3 DNA sequence: TGTGCCAGCAGCTTAGGGGGGCAAACCTACAATGAGCAGTTCTTC. Translation: CASSLGGQTYNEQFF.

This clone was counted only a few times. The genes are TRBV7-9 and TRBJ1-6; TRBD1 aligns across 7 bases. Germline assignment: CDR1 SEHNR and CDR2 FQNEAQ (reference sequence). This CDR3 is built from 15 residues. The V segment lost 5 bases and the J segment 8 bases; nucleotides outside the gene matches: 9. CDR3 in amino acids: CASSAEQGTHSPLHF. The CDR3 region has the DNA TGTGCCAGCAGCGCCGAACAGGGGACCCATTCACCCCTCCACTTT.

This clone has just a few counts. The gene calls are TRBV6-1 and TRBJ1-5; D is unclear. The V gene lost 2 bases and the J gene lost 7 bases, with 9 bases spanning the gap. The germline CDR1 and CDR2 sequences are MNHNS and SASEGT. This CDR3 is built from 13 residues. CDR3: CASSEFRGQPQHF. The CDR3 DNA follows: TGTGCCAGCAGTGAATTCCGGGGACAGCCCCAGCATTTT.